Sequencing of this T cell receptor beta chain was carried out in a study of T-cell memory formation after mild COVID-19. Study findings and constraints: Contracting CD4+ clones were located mainly in CM and EM, and CD8+ clones in EMRA. What remained unconfirmed was the SARS-CoV-2 specificity of second-wave clones peaking on day 37. The pre-infection memory compartment contained some responding clones, suggesting cross-reactive memory joined.

TCRdb passed the 5' RACE reads through MiXCR, listing each CDR3 protein once. Among 110,000 to 150,000 distinct CDR3 sequences listed, almost 25% were seen once. Points on this clonotype: The antigen is undetermined. An end of the junction differs from the germline gene, which may be a read error.

There are 13 residues in the CDR3. The germline gives CDR1 SGHDT, CDR2 YYEEEE. The clonotype was recovered from an adult woman who had mild COVID-19 (a few samples of this study predate the infection). Cell type and time point are not known. The rearrangement uses TRBV5-6 and TRBJ2-2; D possibly corresponds to TRBD2 (5 bases). Sequencing was performed on PBMCs or a T cell subset sorted from them (not recorded which). The CDR3 DNA is TGTGCCAGCAGCGTAGCAAGCACCGGGGATCTGTTTTTT. It translates to CASSVASTGDLFF.